Given below is one TCR beta chain in context. Which antigen it targets is not known. The sample holds no much larger clone one base away, and base qualities are not on file. Whole blood was collected in K2EDTA tubes by collaborating institutions according to the institutions' own protocols. For TCRbeta analysis, collaborators shipped samples in one of three forms: frozen whole blood, isolated PBMCs, or DNA extracted from either of those sample types. Taken from the germline V gene (reference sequence), the CDR1 and CDR2 loops are LGHDT and YNNKEL. The junction carries 3 bases between V and J, which are trimmed by 0 bases and 0 bases respectively. The CDR3 contains 15 residues, cysteine and phenylalanine counted. Solely the CDR3 DNA is kept, with 45 bases framed from the first base. TCRbeta CDR3 regions were amplified from genomic DNA using the immunoSEQ Assay, a bias-controlled multiplex PCR. The study's own analysis went as follows. Within the assay, amplification of reference gene primers was used to estimate how many nucleated cells each sample contained. To quantify the absolute abundance of each unique TCRbeta CDR3 rearrangement, sequence reads were collapsed and filtered. Productive Simpson clonality was computed per sample as the square root of Simpson's diversity index over productive rearrangements. What TCRdb holds here is the immuneACCESS table cut down to in-frame rearrangements. Part of the clones is not present; checked against another copy, under half of the missing clones reflect an unresolved V gene, and the others are unexplained. Clone size and the V and J calls come from that table; the DNA yielded D and trimming. This sample comprises 200,000 to 250,000 clones, approximately 86% of them detected only once. 3% to 4.5% of the sample goes to the ten largest clones.

The data were taken from a study of blood T cell repertoires in COVID-19 (dated by TCRdb to about 2020). Describing the broader study: Samples from collaborators originated in the United States, Italy and Spain and spanned both the acute and convalescent phases of COVID-19. Deeply sampled blood TCRbeta repertoires from subjects exposed to, actively infected with, or recovered from COVID-19 were included in the dataset. The prospective study material was composed of cDNA or gDNA derived from T cells, B-cell-depleted T cells, or PBMCs. Sample metadata almost always included a de-identified subject ID, COVID-19 status, age in years and sex. The repertoires were released in a freely available public database intended as a resource for research on the immune response to SARS-CoV-2. The samples were drawn from two sources: the first 160 participants of the ongoing ImmuneRACE study, and 1,200 or so subjects contributed by 6 global collaborators. Where HLA class I and class II types were available, the types were taken from metadata supplied by the sample provider, not from assay-based typing.

Points the paper makes about the study in general: The quantity of clinical and demographic metadata differed by source and by participant and was supplied without curation.

The rearrangement joined TRBV3-1 (or the pseudogene TRBV3-2) to TRBJ1-6, with the D gene call left open. Sequenced input: peripheral blood. The clonotype was recovered from a woman older than 75 with acute or convalescent COVID-19. CDR3 sequence: CASSQESSYNSPLHF. The sequenced DNA: TGTGCCAGCAGCCAAGAGAGCTCCTATAATTCACCCCTCCACTTT.